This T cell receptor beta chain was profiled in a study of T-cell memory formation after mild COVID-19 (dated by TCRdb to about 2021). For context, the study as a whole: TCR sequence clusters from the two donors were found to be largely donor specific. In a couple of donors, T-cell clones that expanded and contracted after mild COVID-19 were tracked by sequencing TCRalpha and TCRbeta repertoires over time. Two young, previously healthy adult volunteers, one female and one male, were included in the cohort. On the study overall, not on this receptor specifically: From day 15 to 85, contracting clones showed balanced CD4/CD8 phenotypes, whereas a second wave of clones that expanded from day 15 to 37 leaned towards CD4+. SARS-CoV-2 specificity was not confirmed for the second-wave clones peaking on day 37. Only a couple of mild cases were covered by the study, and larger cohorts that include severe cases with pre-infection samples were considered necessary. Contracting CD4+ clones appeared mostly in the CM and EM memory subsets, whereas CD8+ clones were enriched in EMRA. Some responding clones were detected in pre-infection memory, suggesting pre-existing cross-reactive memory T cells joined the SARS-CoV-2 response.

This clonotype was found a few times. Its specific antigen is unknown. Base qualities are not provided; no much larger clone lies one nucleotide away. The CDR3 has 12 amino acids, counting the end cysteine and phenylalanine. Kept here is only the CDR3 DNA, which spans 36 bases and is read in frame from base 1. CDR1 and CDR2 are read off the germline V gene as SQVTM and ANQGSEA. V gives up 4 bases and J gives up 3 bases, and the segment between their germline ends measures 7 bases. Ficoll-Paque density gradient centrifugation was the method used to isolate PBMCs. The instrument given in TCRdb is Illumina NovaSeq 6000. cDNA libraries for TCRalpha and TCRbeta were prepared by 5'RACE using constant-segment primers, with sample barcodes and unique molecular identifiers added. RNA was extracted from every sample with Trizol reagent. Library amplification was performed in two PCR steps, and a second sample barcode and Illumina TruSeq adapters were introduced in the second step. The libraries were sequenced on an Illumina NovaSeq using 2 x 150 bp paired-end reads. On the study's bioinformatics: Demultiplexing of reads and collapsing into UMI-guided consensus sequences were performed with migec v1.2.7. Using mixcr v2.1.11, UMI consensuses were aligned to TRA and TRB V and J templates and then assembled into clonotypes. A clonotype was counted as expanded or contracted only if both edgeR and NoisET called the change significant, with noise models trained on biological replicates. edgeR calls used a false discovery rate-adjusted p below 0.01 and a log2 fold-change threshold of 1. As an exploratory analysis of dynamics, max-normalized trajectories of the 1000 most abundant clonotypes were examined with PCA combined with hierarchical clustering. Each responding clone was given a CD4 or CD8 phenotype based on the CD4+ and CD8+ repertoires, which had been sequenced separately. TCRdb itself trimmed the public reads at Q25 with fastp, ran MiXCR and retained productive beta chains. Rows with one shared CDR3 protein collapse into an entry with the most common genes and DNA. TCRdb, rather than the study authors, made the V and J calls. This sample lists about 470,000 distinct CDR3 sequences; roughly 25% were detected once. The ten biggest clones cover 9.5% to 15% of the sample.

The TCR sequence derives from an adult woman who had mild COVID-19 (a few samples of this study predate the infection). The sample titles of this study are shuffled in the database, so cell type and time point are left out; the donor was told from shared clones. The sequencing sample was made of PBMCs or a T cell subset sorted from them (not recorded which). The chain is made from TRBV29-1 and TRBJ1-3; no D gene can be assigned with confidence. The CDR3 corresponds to CSVAGNGNTIYF. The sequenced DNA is TGCAGCGTTGCGGGTAATGGAAACACCATATATTTT.